This TCR beta chain came from a study of blood T cell repertoires in COVID-19. Across the study: Samples of COVID-19 (acute and convalescent) were obtained from the United States, Italy and Spain.

Libraries were prepared by immunoSEQ multiplex PCR; TCRdb keeps only in-frame clonotypes and omits some of them. Found here are roughly 180,000 clones, 85% of them singletons; the top ten hold approximately 5.4%. This CDR3 region has 15 residues. Per the germline V gene, CDR1 is WSHSY and CDR2 is SAAADI. After removal of 3 bases from V and 8 bases from J, the junction contained 9 bases not matched to a gene. This sequence joins TRBV10-2 and TRBJ2-7, with 11 nucleotides matching TRBD1. The clonotype originates from a woman between 50 and 59 years old with COVID-19, enrolled during active disease. Specimen: peripheral blood. The CDR3 sequence: CASSDSGTGGGKQYF. Here the CDR3 DNA reads TGCGCCAGCAGTGACTCCGGGACAGGGGGTGGCAAGCAGTACTTC.